One sample yielded the 3 T cell receptor beta chains listed below, sequenced in a study of blood T cell repertoires in COVID-19. Sequenced by immunoSEQ multiplex PCR; TCRdb stores in-frame clones only, minus some. The sample lists around 200,000 clones, approximately 91% occurring once. The sequenced sample was peripheral blood. The receptors come from a young man with active or convalescent COVID-19.

The V call is TRBV12-5, the J call TRBJ1-3, with TRBD1 matching 7 bases. Germline V CDR1 and CDR2: LGHNT, FRNRAP. Trimming at V came to 3 bases and at J to 0 bases, leaving 5 bases not matched to a gene. The CDR3 length is 16 residues. The CDR3 DNA reads TGTGCTAGTGGTTTCACGGGACAGAACTCTGGAAACACCATATATTTT. Amino acids: CASGFTGQNSGNTIYF.

This clone was seen more than once but under ten times. This sequence joins TRBV7-8 and TRBJ2-7; 15 nucleotides align to TRBD2. Germline trimming cut 1 base from V and 3 bases from J; bases unmatched to any gene: 7. Germline V gives CDR1 SGHVS, CDR2 FQNEAQ. The CDR3 covers 18 residues. The CDR3 sequence: CASSLGGLAGGPYYEQYF. The CDR3 DNA reads TGTGCCAGCAGCTTAGGAGGACTAGCGGGGGGGCCTTACTACGAGCAGTACTTC.

Only one count was recorded for this clone. The rearrangement links TRBV12-3 or TRBV12-4 to TRBJ1-1; D unclear. The V and J ends lost 0 bases and 4 bases respectively, with 6 bases between them. The CDR3 consists of 13 residues. The CDR3 spells CASSLAMRTEAFF. The DNA for the CDR3 is TGTGCCAGCAGTTTAGCCATGCGCACTGAAGCTTTCTTT.